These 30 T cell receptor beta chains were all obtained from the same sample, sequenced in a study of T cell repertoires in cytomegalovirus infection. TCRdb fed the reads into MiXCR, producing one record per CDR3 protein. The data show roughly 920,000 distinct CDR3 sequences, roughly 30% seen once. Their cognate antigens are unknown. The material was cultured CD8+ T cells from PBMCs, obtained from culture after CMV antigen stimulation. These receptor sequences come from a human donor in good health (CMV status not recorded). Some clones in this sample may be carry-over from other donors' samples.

CDR3 sequence (DNA): TGTGCCAGCACCCAAATCCAAGGCCTCAACACTGAAGCTTTCTTT. Its translation: CASTQIQGLNTEAFF. This chain uses TRBV12-3 or TRBV12-4 with TRBJ1-1; D ambiguous. With 7 bases removed from V and 2 bases from J, the gap between germline ends came to 17 bases. The CDR3 runs to 15 residues.

The CDR3 is CASSQAETGAYEQYF. In nucleotides, the CDR3 is TGCGCCAGCAGCCAAGCCGAGACAGGGGCCTACGAGCAGTACTTC. The chain uses TRBV4-1 and TRBJ2-7, with 8 bases aligning to TRBD1. CDR1 and CDR2 (germline): MGHRA, YSYEKL. After removal of 1 base from V and 2 bases from J, the junction contained 4 bases not matched to a gene. The CDR3 covers 15 residues.

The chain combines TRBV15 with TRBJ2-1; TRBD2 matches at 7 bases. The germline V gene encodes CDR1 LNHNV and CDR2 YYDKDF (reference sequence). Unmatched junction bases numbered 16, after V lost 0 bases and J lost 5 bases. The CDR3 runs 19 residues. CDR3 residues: CATSRERGFRLDPNNEQFF. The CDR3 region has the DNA TGTGCCACCAGCAGAGAGCGGGGGTTTCGTTTGGATCCTAACAATGAGCAGTTCTTC. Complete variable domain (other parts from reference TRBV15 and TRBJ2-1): DAMVIQNPRYQVTQFGKPVTLSCSQTLNHNVMYWYQQKSSQAPKLLFHYYDKDFNNEADTPDNFQSRRPNTSFCFLDIRSPGLGDTAMYLCATSRERGFRLDPNNEQFFGPGTRLTVL.

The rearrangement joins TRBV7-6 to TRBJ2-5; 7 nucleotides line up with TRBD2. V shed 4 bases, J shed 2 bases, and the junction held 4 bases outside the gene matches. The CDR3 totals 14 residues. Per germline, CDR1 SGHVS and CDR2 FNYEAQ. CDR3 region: CASSSRLAQETQYF. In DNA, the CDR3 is TGTGCCAGCAGCTCCCGACTAGCTCAAGAGACCCAGTACTTC.

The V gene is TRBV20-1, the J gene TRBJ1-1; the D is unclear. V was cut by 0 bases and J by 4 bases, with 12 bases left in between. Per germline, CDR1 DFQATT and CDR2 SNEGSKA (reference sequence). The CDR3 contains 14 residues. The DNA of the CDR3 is TGCAGTGCTAGAGAGGGATACGGTGGCACTGAAGCTTTCTTT. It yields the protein CSAREGYGGTEAFF.

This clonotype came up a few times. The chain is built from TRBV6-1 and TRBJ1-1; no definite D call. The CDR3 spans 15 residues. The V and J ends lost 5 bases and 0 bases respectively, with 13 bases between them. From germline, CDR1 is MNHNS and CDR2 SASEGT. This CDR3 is CASSLPAPLNTEAFF. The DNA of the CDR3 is TGTGCCAGCAGTCTACCAGCGCCGTTGAACACTGAAGCTTTCTTT.

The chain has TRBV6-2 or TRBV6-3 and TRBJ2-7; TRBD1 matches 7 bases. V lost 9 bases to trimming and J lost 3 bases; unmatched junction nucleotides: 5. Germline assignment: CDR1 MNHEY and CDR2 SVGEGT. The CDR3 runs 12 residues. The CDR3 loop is CASQTGNYEQYV. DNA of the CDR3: TGTGCCAGTCAGACAGGGAACTACGAGCAGTACGTC.

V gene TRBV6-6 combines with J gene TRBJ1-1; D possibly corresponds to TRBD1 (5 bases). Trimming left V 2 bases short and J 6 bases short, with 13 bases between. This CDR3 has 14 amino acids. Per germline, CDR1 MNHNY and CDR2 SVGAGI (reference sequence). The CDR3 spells CASSYGAWDAEAFF. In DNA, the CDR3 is TGTGCCAGCAGTTACGGGGCCTGGGACGCTGAAGCTTTCTTT.

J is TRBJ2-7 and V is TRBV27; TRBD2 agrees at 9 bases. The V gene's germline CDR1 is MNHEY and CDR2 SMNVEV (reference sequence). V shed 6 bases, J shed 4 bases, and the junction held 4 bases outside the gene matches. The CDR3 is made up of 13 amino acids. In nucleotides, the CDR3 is TGTGCCAGCAGCCGAGCGGGGGGTTACGAGCAGTACTTC. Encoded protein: CASSRAGGYEQYF.

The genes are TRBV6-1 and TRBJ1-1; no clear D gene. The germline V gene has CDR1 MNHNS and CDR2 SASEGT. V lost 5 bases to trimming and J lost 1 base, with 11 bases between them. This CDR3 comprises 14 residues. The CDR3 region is CASSLDEPNTEAFF. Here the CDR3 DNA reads TGTGCCAGCAGTTTGGACGAACCGAACACTGAAGCTTTCTTT.

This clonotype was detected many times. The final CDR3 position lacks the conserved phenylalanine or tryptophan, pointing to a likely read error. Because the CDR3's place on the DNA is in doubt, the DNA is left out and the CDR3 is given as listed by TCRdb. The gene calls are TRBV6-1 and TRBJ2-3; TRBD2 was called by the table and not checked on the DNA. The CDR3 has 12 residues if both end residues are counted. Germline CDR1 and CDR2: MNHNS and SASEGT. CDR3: CASSPGYSPGPL.

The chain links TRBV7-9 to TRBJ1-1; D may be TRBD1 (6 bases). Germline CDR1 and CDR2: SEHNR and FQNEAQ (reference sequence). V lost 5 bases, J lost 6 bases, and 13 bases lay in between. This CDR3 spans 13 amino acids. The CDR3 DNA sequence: TGTGCCAGCAGCCCCCGAGGGACATCTGAAGCTTTCTTT. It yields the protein CASSPRGTSEAFF. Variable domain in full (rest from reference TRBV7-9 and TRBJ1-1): DTGVSQNPRHKITKRGQNVTFRCDPISEHNRLYWYRQTLGQGPEFLTYFQNEAQLEKSRLLSDRFSAERPKGSFSTLEIQRTEQGDSAMYLCASSPRGTSEAFFGQGTRLTVV.

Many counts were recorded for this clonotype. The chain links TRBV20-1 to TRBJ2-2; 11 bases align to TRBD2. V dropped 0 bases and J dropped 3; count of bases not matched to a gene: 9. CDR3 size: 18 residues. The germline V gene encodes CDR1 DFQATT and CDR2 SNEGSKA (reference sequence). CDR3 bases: TGCAGTGCTAGAGATATCACTAGCGGGGGTTCTGACACCGGGGAGCTGTTTTTT. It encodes CSARDITSGGSDTGELFF.

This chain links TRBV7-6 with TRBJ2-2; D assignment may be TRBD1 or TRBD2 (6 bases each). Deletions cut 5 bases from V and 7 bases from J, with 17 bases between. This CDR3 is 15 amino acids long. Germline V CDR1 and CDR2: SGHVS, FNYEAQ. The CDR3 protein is CASSPQGGRGGELFF. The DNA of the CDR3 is TGTGCCAGCAGCCCCCAAGGGGGGCGGGGCGGGGAGCTGTTTTTT.

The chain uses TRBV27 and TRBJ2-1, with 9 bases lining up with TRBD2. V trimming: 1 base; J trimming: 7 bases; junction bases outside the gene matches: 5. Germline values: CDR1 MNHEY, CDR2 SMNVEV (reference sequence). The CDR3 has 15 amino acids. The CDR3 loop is CASSLLRGGQNEQFF. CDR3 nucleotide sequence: TGTGCCAGCAGTTTATTGCGGGGGGGGCAGAATGAGCAGTTCTTC.

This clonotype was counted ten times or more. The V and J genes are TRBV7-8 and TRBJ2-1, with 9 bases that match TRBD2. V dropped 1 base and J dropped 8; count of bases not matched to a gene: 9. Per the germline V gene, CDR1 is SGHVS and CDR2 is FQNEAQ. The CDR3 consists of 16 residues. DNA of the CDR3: TGTGCCAGCAGCTTAGAGGGTTGGACTAGCGCCGATGAGCAGTTCTTC. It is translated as CASSLEGWTSADEQFF.

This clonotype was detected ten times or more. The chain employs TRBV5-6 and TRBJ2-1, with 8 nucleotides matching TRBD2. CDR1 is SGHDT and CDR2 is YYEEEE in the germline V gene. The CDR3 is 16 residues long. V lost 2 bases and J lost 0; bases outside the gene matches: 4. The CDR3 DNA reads TGTGCCAGCAGCTTTGCGGGGGGCAGCTCCTACAATGAGCAGTTCTTC. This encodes CASSFAGGSSYNEQFF.

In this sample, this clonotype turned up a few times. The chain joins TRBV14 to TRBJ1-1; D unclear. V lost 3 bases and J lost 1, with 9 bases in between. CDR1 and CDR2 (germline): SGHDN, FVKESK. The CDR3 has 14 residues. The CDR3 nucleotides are TGTGCCAGCAGCCATTATGGGGAGAACACTGAAGCTTTCTTT. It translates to CASSHYGENTEAFF.

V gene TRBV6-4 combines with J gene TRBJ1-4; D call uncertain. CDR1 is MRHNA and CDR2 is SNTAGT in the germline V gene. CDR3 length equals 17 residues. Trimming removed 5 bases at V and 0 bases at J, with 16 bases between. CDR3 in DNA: TGTGCCAGCAGTCGATGTGCAGGCCCGGCAACTAATGAAAAACTGTTTTTT. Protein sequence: CASSRCAGPATNEKLFF.

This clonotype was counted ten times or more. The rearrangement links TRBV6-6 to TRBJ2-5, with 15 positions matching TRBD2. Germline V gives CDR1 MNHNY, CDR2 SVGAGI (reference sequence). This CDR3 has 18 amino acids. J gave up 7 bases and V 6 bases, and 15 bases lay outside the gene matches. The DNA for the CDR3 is TGTGCCAGCAGACCTGGGACTAGCGGGGGGATCGCCGTGGGGACCCAGTACTTC. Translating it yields CASRPGTSGGIAVGTQYF.

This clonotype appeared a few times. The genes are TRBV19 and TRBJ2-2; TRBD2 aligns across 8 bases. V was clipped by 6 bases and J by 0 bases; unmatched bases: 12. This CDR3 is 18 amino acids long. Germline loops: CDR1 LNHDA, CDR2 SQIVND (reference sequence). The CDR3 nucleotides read TGTGCCAGTAGGCGGGGGGAGTGGAATACTGCGAACACCGGGGAGCTGTTTTTT. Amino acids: CASRRGEWNTANTGELFF.

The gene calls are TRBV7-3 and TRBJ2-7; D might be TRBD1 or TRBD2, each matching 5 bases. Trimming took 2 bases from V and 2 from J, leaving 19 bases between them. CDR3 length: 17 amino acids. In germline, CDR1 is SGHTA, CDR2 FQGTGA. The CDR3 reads CASSLEGPFMDTYEQYF. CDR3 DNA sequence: TGTGCCAGCAGCTTAGAGGGGCCTTTCATGGACACCTACGAGCAGTACTTC. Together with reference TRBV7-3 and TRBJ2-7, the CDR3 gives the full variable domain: GAGVSQTPSNKVTEKGKYVELRCDPISGHTALYWYRQSLGQGPEFLIYFQGTGAADDSGLPNDRFFAVRPEGSVSTLKIQRTERGDSAVYLCASSLEGPFMDTYEQYFGPGTRLTVT.

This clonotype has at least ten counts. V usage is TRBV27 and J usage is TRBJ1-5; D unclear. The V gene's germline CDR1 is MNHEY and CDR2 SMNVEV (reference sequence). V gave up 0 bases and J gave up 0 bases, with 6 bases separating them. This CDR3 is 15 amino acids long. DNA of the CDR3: TGTGCCAGCAGTTTATCGGCTTATAGCAATCAGCCCCAGCATTTT. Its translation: CASSLSAYSNQPQHF.

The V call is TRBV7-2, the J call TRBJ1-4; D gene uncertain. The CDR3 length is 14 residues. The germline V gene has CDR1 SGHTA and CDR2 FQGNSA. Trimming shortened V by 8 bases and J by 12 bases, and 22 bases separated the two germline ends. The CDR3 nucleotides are TGTGCCAGCGGAATCCGCCTTGGGATCATGGAACTGTTTTTT. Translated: CASGIRLGIMELFF.

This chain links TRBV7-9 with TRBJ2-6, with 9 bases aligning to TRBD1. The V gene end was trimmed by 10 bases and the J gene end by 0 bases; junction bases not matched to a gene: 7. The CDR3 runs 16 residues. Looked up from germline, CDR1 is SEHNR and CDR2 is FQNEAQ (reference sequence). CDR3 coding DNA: TGTGCCACTCGGGACAGGGAAAACTCTGGGGCCAACGTCCTGACTTTC. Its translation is CATRDRENSGANVLTF.

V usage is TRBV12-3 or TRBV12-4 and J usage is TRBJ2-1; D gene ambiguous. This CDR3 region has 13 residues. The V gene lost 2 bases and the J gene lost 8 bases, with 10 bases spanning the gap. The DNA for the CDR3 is TGTGCCAGCAGTTTAAAACGGTCGCATGAGCAGTTCTTC. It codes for CASSLKRSHEQFF.

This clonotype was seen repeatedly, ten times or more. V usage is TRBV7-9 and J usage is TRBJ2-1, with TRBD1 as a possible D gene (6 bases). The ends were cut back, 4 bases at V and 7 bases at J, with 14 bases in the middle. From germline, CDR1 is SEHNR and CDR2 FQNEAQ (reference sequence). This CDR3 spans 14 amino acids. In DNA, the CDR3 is TGTGCCAGCAGCTCCCGACAGGTCTCGAATGAGCAGTTCTTC. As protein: CASSSRQVSNEQFF.

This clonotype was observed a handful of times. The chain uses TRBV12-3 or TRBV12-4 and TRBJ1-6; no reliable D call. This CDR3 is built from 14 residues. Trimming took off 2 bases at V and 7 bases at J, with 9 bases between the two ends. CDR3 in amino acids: CASSLRKGNSPLHF. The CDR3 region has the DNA TGTGCCAGCAGTTTAAGAAAGGGAAATTCACCCCTCCACTTT.

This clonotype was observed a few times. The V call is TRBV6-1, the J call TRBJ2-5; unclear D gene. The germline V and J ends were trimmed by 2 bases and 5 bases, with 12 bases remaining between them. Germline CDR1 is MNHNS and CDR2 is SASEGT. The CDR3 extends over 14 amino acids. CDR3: CASSEFRVRETQYF. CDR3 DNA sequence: TGTGCCAGCAGTGAATTTAGGGTCCGTGAGACCCAGTACTTC.

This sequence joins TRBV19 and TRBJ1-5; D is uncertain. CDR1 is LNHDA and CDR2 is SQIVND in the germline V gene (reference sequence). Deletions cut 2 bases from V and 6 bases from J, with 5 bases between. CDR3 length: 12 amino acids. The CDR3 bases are TGTGCCAGTAGTATACTTGGTCAGCCCCAGCATTTT. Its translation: CASSILGQPQHF.